This paragraph reports one T cell receptor beta chain. Its antigen is as yet unknown. This sample is part of a study of neoadjuvant nivolumab and ipilimumab in lung cancer. From germline, CDR1 is SGHAT and CDR2 FQNNGV. The CDR3 runs to 18 residues. V lost 6 bases to trimming and J lost 0 bases; unmatched junction nucleotides: 6. General study points: Only a single major-pathologic-response sample was available for clonality analysis. Only two of four nivolumab-treated tumors gained richness and clonality by surgery. Pretherapy blood TCR richness correlated positively with resected tumor richness. Compared with tumor-adjacent uninvolved lung, resected tumors showed greater richness and clonality.

Repertoires were generated with immunoSEQ multiplex PCR, while TCRdb's copy carries only in-frame clones and drops some. This table holds roughly 39,000 clones, 89% found once. This receptor was taken from an adult with non-small cell lung cancer. The sequences come from peripheral blood, collected before neoadjuvant nivolumab, alone or with ipilimumab. V usage is TRBV11-2 and J usage is TRBJ2-3, with 16 bases lining up with TRBD2. The CDR3 bases are TGTGCCAGCAGTACGGGACTAGCGGGAGGGAGAAGCACAGATACGCAGTATTTT. Amino acids: CASSTGLAGGRSTDTQYF.